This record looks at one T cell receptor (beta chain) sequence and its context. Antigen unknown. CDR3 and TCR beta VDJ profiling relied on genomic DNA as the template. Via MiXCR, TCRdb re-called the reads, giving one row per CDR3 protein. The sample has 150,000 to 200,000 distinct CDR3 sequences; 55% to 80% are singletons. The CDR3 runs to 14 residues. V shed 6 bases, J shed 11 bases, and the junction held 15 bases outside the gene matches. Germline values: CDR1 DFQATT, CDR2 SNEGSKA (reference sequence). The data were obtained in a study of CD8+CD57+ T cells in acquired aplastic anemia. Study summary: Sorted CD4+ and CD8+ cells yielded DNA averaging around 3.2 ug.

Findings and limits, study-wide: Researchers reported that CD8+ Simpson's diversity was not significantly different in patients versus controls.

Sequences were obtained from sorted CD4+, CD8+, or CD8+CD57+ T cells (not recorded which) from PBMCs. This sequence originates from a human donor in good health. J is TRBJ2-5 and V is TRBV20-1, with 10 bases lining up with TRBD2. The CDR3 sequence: CSATSGVSTDTQYF. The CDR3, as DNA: TGCAGTGCCACTAGCGGGGTGAGCACAGATACGCAGTACTTC.